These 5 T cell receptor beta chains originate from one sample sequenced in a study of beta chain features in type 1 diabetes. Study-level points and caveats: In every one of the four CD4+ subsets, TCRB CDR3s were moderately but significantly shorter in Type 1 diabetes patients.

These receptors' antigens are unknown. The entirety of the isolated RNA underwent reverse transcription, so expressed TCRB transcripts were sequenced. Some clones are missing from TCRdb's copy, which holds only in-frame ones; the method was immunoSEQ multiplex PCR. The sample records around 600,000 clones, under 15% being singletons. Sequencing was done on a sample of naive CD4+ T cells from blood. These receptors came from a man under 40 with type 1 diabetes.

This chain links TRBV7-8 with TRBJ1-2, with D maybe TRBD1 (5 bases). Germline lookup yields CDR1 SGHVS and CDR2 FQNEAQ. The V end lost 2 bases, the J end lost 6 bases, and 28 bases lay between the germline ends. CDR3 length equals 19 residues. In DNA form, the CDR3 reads TGTGCCAGCAGCTTACGGGGCCGTGAGGTCCCCCATACCTTTCATGGCTACACCTTC. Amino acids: CASSLRGREVPHTFHGYTF.

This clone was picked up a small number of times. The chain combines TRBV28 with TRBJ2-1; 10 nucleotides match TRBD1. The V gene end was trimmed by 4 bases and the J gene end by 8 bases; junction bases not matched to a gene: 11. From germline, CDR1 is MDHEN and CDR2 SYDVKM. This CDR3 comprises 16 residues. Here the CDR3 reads CASSSHRDRGKDEQFF. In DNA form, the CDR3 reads TGTGCCAGCAGTTCCCACCGGGACAGGGGCAAGGATGAGCAGTTCTTC.

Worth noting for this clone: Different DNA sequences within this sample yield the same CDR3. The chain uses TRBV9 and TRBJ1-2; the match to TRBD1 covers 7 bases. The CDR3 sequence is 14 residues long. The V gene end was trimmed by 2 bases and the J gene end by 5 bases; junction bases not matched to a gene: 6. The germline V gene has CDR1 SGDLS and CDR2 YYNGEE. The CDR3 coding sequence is TGTGCCAGCAGCGTGGGTGGGACAGCGTATGGCTACACCTTC. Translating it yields CASSVGGTAYGYTF.

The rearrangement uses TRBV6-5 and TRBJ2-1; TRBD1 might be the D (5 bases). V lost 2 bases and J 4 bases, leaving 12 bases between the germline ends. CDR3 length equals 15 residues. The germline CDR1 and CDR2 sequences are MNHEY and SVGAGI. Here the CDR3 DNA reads TGTGCCAGCAGTTACGCCATACCAGGGTACAATGAGCAGTTCTTC. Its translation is CASSYAIPGYNEQFF.

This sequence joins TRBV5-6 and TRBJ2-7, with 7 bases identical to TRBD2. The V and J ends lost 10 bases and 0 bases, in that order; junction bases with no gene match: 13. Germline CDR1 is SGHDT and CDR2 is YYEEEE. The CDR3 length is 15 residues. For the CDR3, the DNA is TGTGCCTCGGGAGGTAGTCAGCGGAGCTCCTACGAGCAGTACTTC. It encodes CASGGSQRSSYEQYF.